Described below is a single T cell receptor (beta chain) sequence and its context. There is no known antigen for this receptor. No base-level quality is on record; no much larger clone is a single base apart. The data stem from a study of blood T cell repertoires in COVID-19 (dated by TCRdb to the early 2020s). About the full investigation: Samples from collaborators originated in the United States, Italy and Spain and spanned both the acute and convalescent phases of COVID-19. The material from the prospective study consisted of cDNA or gDNA derived from T cells, B-cell-depleted T cells, or PBMCs. Subjects who had been exposed to COVID-19, were actively infected with it, or had recovered from it provided the deeply sampled blood TCRbeta repertoires that made up the dataset. The repertoires were made available in a free public database intended to serve as a resource for research on the immune response to SARS-CoV-2. The samples were drawn from two sources: the first 160 participants of the ongoing ImmuneRACE study, and 950 to 1,500 subjects contributed by 6 global collaborators. A de-identified subject ID, COVID-19 status, age in years and sex were almost always included in the sample metadata. HLA class I and class II types, where available, came from metadata supplied by the sample provider rather than from assay-based typing.

From a lookup of the germline V gene, CDR1 and CDR2 are SQVTM and ANQGSEA. Counted from cysteine to phenylalanine, this CDR3 has 16 amino acids. Left in the record is the CDR3 DNA by itself, 48 bases read in frame from the first base. Trimming takes 2 bases from V and 0 bases from J, and the germline ends sit 15 bases apart. TCRbeta CDR3 regions were amplified from genomic DNA by means of the immunoSEQ Assay, a bias-controlled multiplex PCR. Per the source publication's procedure: The number of nucleated cells in each sample was estimated by amplification of reference gene primers within the assay. To quantify the absolute abundance of each unique TCRbeta CDR3 rearrangement, sequence reads were collapsed and filtered. For each sample, productive Simpson clonality was calculated as the square root of Simpson's diversity index across productive rearrangements. TCRdb took over this immuneACCESS table, retaining in-frame rearrangements with V and J assigned. Such tables are incomplete; in checked studies, under half of the missing clones stem from an unresolved V gene, and the remainder is unexplained. The V and J calls and clone size come from that table; D and trimming were worked out from the DNA. For this sample the table gives hundreds of thousands of clones, of which around 87% were detected only once. Of the sample, roughly 1.6% falls within the top ten clones.

What the research found in general, with its limitations: The quantity of clinical and demographic metadata differed by source and by participant and was supplied without curation.

Samples from volunteer blood donors who had recovered from COVID-19 were contributed by a second Seattle source. The collaborating institutions used their own protocols to collect whole blood in K2EDTA tubes. For TCRbeta analysis, collaborators shipped samples as frozen whole blood, isolated PBMCs, or DNA extracted from either of those sample types. The TCR sequence derives from a woman between 35 and 50 years old who had recovered from COVID-19. Here the chain combines TRBV29-1 and TRBJ2-3; the D region possibly corresponds to TRBD2 (5 bases align). Material for sequencing was peripheral blood. The nucleotide sequence is TGCAGCGTTGAACCCGGTCGAGGGTCCAGCACAGATACGCAGTATTTT. Translated, this is CSVEPGRGSSTDTQYF.